These T cell receptor beta chains were read from a single sample in a study of cytomegalovirus exposure and HLA in healthy donors. Profiled with immunoSEQ multiplex PCR; TCRdb holds only in-frame clones, not every one. The sample comprises some 160,000 clones, around 84% of which are singletons, and approximately 3% rests with the top ten. Input material: PBMCs. All receptors come from a woman in her 40s in good health and CMV-seronegative. Each CDR3 is given with its conserved first and last residue. D genes are given only for firm matches. Clone size appears in some rows only: once, few, many, or a class for an expanded clone.

d_gene | abundance | j_gene | v_gene | CDR3aa | CDR3nt
- | - | TRBJ1-1 | TRBV28 | CASSFPGGRGTEAFF | TGTGCCAGCAGTTTCCCGGGGGGACGGGGAACTGAAGCTTTCTTT
TRBD2 | - | TRBJ2-3 | TRBV5-1 | CASRWTSGGTDTQYF | TGCGCCAGCAGATGGACTAGCGGGGGCACAGATACGCAGTATTTT
- | once | TRBJ2-3 | TRBV7-2 | CASSPSRATDTQYF | TGTGCCAGCAGCCCATCCAGGGCCACAGATACGCAGTATTTT
TRBD2 | - | TRBJ2-5 | TRBV12-5 | CASGLVLTGGLETQYF | TGTGCTAGTGGTTTGGTATTAACGGGGGGGCTGGAGACCCAGTACTTC
TRBD2 | - | TRBJ2-7 | TRBV5-1 | CASSLAQGRLADEQYF | TGCGCCAGCAGCTTGGCGCAGGGTCGCCTAGCGGACGAGCAGTACTTC
- | - | TRBJ1-1 | TRBV7-8 | CASSPGLGLTAFF | TGTGCCAGCAGCCCAGGGTTGGGGCTCACAGCTTTCTTT
TRBD1 | - | TRBJ1-2 | TRBV28 | CASSLDRDLGYTF | TGTGCCAGCAGTTTGGACAGGGATCTTGGCTACACCTTC
TRBD2 | - | TRBJ2-7 | TRBV28 | CASSPRWARTSGGAYEQYF | TGTGCCAGCAGTCCCCGATGGGCCCGGACTAGCGGGGGGGCGTACGAGCAGTACTTC
- | once | TRBJ2-2 | TRBV19 | CASNRNTGELFF | TGTGCCAGCAACAGGAACACCGGGGAGCTGTTTTTT
- | few | TRBJ2-5 | TRBV5-1 | CASSLATARTTRQYF | TGCGCCAGCAGCTTGGCCACAGCCCGGACCACTAGGCAGTACTTC
TRBD1 | - | TRBJ1-2 | TRBV5-1 | CASSLEGVRTGNGYTF | TGCGCCAGCAGCTTGGAAGGAGTCCGGACAGGGAATGGCTACACCTTC
- | few | TRBJ1-1 | TRBV5-6 | CASSLPEPGTEAFF | TGTGCCAGCAGCTTGCCTGAACCGGGCACTGAAGCTTTCTTT
- | - | TRBJ1-1 | TRBV5-1 | CASSRRDYTEAFF | TGCGCCAGCAGCCGCAGGGATTACACTGAAGCTTTCTTT
TRBD1 | - | TRBJ1-3 | TRBV2 | CASSEDRVNTIYF | TGTGCCAGCAGTGAGGACAGGGTGAACACCATATATTTT
- | once | TRBJ2-5 | TRBV5-1 | CASSWGRETRIETQYF | TGCGCCAGCAGTTGGGGGCGGGAGACAAGAATCGAGACCCAGTACTTC
TRBD2 | - | TRBJ2-5 | TRBV19 | CASSMGGSGTQYF | TGTGCCAGTAGTATGGGGGGGAGTGGGACCCAGTACTTC
- | - | TRBJ2-7 | TRBV6-1 | CASSDQGFARAEQYF | TGTGCCAGCAGTGACCAGGGGTTTGCGCGCGCGGAGCAGTACTTC
TRBD1 | - | TRBJ1-4 | TRBV25-1 | CASSEYDRGKHEKLFF | TGTGCCAGCAGTGAATATGACAGGGGGAAACATGAAAAACTGTTTTTT
- | few | TRBJ2-7 | TRBV18 | CASSPPSTGWSYEQYF | TGTGCCAGCTCACCACCGTCGACAGGTTGGTCCTACGAGCAGTACTTC
- | - | TRBJ2-4 | TRBV11-2 | CASSLGVWGESIQYF | TGTGCCAGCAGCTTGGGCGTCTGGGGCGAGAGCATTCAGTACTTC
TRBD1 | - | TRBJ1-5 | TRBV6-1 | CASSEKGGVNQPQHF | TGTGCCAGCAGTGAGAAAGGGGGCGTCAATCAGCCCCAGCATTTT
TRBD1 | - | TRBJ2-5 | TRBV4-1 | CASSPGPGQGGETQYF | TGCGCCAGCAGCCCAGGTCCGGGACAGGGAGGGGAGACCCAGTACTTC
- | once | TRBJ1-2 | TRBV27 | CASSLFPQGGYTF | TGTGCCAGCAGTTTATTCCCGCAGGGCGGCTACACCTTC
- | - | TRBJ2-1 | TRBV29-1 | CSVELLRGLEQFF | TGCAGCGTTGAACTGCTGCGGGGACTCGAGCAGTTCTTC
TRBD1 | - | TRBJ1-5 | TRBV2 | CASRGTVDSQPQHF | TGTGCCAGCAGAGGGACAGTCGACAGTCAGCCCCAGCATTTT